The clone carrying this T cell receptor beta chain was counted many times. The antigen is undetermined. This CDR3 spans 14 amino acids. The V gene end was trimmed by 0 bases and the J gene end by 0 bases; junction bases not matched to a gene: 2. Germline assignment: CDR1 DFQATT and CDR2 SNEGSKA (reference sequence). The TCR beta CDR3 regions underwent amplification using RNA transcripts as the source. HTBI primers were the set used in a first-round RT-PCR of the TCR CDR3. TCRdb recomputed calls from the multiplex PCR reads with MiXCR, one row per CDR3 protein. Seen here are about 290,000 distinct CDR3 sequences, roughly 15% observed once, and the top ten hold around 30%. The data originate from a study of T cells in Graves' hyperthyroidism and ophthalmopathy. Across the study: Peripheral blood draws took place at initial diagnosis, ahead of any treatment.

Regarding the study as a whole: With a median lead of roughly 6.8 months before onset, the model predicted ophthalmopathy. Stable hyperthyroidism and ophthalmopathy were separated using 13 V-J signatures. Most thyroid clonotypes expanded above 0.001 were also detected in blood.

The origin of this receptor is a woman aged 45-65 years with Graves' hyperthyroidism that later progressed to Graves' ophthalmopathy. The chain employs TRBV20-1 and TRBJ2-7, with 7 bases lining up with TRBD2. The source material was blood. The CDR3 sequence: CSAREWTSSYEQYF. CDR3 in DNA: TGCAGTGCTAGAGAATGGACTAGCTCCTACGAGCAGTACTTC.